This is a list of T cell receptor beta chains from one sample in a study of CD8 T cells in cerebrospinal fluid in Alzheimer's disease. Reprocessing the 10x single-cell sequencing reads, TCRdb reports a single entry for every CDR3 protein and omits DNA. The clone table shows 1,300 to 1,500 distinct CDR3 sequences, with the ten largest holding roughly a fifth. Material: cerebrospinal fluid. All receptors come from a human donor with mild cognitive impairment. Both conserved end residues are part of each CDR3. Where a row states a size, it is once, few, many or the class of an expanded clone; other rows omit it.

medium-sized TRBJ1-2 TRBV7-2 CASSFRRDYGYTF
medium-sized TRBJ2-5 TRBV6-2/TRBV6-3 CASSHKVRTSGQETQYF
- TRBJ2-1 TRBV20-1 CSVLFSGGLDNEQFF
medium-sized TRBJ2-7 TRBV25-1 CASSEADRLAEQYF
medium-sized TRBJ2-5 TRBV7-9 CASSHRQGSSETQYF
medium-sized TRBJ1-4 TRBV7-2 CASSFTAGQGDEKLFF
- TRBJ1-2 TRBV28 CASRDIRFYGYTF
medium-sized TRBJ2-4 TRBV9 CASSVAGGTENIQYF
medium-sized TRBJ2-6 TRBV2 CASSEQRDAGANVLTF
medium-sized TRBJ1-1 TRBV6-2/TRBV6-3 CASSLTLMNTEAFF
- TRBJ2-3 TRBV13 CASSSGTLVYTQYF
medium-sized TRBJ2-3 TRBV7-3 CASSSLAGDTQYF
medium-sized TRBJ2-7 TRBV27 CASSLTTNSYEQYF
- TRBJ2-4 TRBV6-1 CASEMGGKKAKNIQYF
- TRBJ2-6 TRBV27 CASSLLVSGANVLTF
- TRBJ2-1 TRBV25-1 CASSELSGSVNEQFF
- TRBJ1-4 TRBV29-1 CSVEVNNEKLFF
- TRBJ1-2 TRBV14 CASSPNNRASYGYTF
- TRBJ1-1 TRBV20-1 CSAPSGTRNTEAFF
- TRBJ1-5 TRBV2 CASRGTGNQPQHF
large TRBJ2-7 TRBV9 CASSTQGGHEQYF